Following are 7 T cell receptor beta chains from one sample sequenced in a study of fetal regulatory T cell absence and autoimmunity. Generated by immunoSEQ multiplex PCR, the TCRdb table keeps only in-frame clones and is missing some. Found here are around 100,000 clones, about two thirds of them singletons; the top ten hold 1.5% to 2%. The specimen sequenced was pancreas tissue. These receptors originate from a male donor with IPEX syndrome.

The chain is built from TRBV11-3 and TRBJ2-1; D tentatively reads TRBD1 or TRBD2 (5 bases each). Germline-derived CDR1 and CDR2 are SGHNT and YENEEA. The germline V and J ends were trimmed by 1 base and 7 bases, with 8 bases remaining between them. This CDR3 contains 13 residues. The CDR3 protein is CASSLGGGNEQFF. CDR3 coding DNA: TGTGCCAGCAGCTTAGGTGGGGGAAATGAGCAGTTCTTC.

This rearrangement joins TRBV10-3 to TRBJ2-7, with D perhaps TRBD1 (5 bases). The germline V gene has CDR1 ENHRY and CDR2 SYGVKD. The CDR3 is 14 residues long. The ends were cut back, 7 bases at V and 4 bases at J, with 17 bases in the middle. This CDR3 reads CAITADSPRYEQYF. Written as DNA, the CDR3 is TGTGCCATCACCGCAGACAGTCCCCGTTACGAGCAGTACTTC.

The rearrangement uses TRBV27 and TRBJ1-6; D might be TRBD1 (5 bases). Germline V gene sequence: CDR1 MNHEY, CDR2 SMNVEV (reference sequence). This CDR3 contains 15 residues. Trimming removed 5 bases at V and 7 bases at J, with 15 bases between. CDR3 loop: CASSTWTRRNSPLHF. The CDR3 DNA sequence: TGTGCCAGCAGTACCTGGACAAGGCGAAATTCACCCCTCCACTTT.

The J gene is TRBJ1-1, the V gene TRBV25-1; 9 positions agree with TRBD1. Germline values: CDR1 MGHDK, CDR2 SYGVNS. V dropped 3 bases and J dropped 4; count of bases not matched to a gene: 15. CDR3 length: 18 amino acids. This CDR3 reads CASSDLVWGQGGVTEAFF. The CDR3 DNA sequence: TGTGCCAGCAGTGATCTAGTTTGGGGACAGGGAGGAGTCACTGAAGCTTTCTTT.

V usage is TRBV5-1 and J usage is TRBJ2-4, with a possible D match to TRBD1 (6 bases). The CDR3 covers 15 residues. The V end lost 4 bases, the J end lost 6 bases, and 17 bases lay between the germline ends. Germline assignment: CDR1 SGHRS and CDR2 YFSETQ. CDR3 bases: TGCGCCAGCAGCCCCCTCGCGGCCAGGGGAAACATTCAGTACTTC. Translation gives CASSPLAARGNIQYF.

This clone occurred a few times. This rearrangement joins TRBV7-2 to TRBJ1-5; D might be TRBD1 (5 bases). The CDR3 is made up of 14 amino acids. Trimming stripped 1 base from V and 7 bases from J, with 11 bases between. Germline V gene lookup returns CDR1 SGHTA and CDR2 FQGNSA. CDR3 sequence reads: CASSLEGWGQPQHF. The CDR3 coding sequence is TGTGCCAGCAGCTTAGAAGGATGGGGGCAGCCCCAGCATTTT. The complete variable domain, with remaining parts taken from reference TRBV7-2 and TRBJ1-5, reads GAGVSQSPSNKVTEKGKDVELRCDPISGHTALYWYRQSLGQGLEFLIYFQGNSAPDKSGLPSDRFSAERTGGSVSTLTIQRTQQEDSAVYLCASSLEGWGQPQHFGDGTRLSIL.

This sequence joins TRBV6-5 and TRBJ1-6, with a tentative D call TRBD1 (6 bases). This CDR3 has 15 residues. CDR1 MNHEY and CDR2 SVGAGI come from the germline V gene. Trimming left V 6 bases short and J 10 bases short, with 19 bases between. This CDR3 is CASSLNRVRASPLHF. The CDR3 nucleotides are TGTGCCAGCAGCTTGAACAGGGTTCGGGCGTCACCCCTCCACTTT.